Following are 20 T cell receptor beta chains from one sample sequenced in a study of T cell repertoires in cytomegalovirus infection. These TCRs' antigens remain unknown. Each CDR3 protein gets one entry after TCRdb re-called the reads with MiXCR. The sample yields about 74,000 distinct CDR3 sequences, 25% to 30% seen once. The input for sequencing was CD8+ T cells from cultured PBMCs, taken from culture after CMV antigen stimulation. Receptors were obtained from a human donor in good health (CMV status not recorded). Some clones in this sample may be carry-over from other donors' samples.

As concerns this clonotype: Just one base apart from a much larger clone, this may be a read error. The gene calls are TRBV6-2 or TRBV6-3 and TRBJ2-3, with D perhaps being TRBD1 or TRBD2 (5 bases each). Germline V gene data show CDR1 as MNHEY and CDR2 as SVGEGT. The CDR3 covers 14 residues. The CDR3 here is CVSSYGASTDTQYF. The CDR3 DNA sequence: TGTGTCAGCAGTTACGGGGCTAGCACAGATACGCAGTATTTT.

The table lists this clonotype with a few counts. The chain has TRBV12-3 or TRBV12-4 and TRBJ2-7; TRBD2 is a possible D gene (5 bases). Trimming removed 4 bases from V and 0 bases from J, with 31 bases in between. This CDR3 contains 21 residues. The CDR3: CASSSYLSPTLWGTSSYEQYF. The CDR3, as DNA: TGTGCCAGCAGTTCCTACCTCAGCCCAACTCTTTGGGGTACTAGCTCCTACGAGCAGTACTTC.

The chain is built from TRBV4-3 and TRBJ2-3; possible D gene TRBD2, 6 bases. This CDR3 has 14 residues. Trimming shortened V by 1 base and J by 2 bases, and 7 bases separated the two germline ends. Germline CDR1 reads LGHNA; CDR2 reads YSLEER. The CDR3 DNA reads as TGCGCCAGCAGCCAAGGGGACTCCACAGATACGCAGTATTTT. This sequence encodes CASSQGDSTDTQYF.

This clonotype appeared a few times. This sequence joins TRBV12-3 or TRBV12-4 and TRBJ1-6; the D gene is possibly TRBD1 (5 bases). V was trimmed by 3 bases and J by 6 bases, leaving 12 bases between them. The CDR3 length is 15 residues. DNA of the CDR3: TGTGCCAGCAGTTTGACGGGGCAGGGTAATTCACCCCTCCACTTT. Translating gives CASSLTGQGNSPLHF.

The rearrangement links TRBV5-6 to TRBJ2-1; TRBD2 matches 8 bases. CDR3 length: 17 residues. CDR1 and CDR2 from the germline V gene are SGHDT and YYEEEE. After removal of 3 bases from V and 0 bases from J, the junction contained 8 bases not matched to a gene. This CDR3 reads CASSSSGSPSSYNEQFF. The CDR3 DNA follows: TGTGCCAGCAGCTCGAGCGGGAGTCCCAGCTCCTACAATGAGCAGTTCTTC.

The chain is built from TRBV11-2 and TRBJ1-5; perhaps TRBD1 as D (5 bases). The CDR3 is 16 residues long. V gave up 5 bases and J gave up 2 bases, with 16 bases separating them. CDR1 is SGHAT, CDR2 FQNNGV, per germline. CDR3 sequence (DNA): TGTGCCAGCAGCCATGGGGCAGGATTACGCAATCAGCCCCAGCATTTT. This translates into CASSHGAGLRNQPQHF. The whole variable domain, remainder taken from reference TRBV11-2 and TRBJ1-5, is EAGVAQSPRYKIIEKRQSVAFWCNPISGHATLYWYQQILGQGPKLLIQFQNNGVVDDSQLPKDRFSAERLKGVDSTLKIQPAKLEDSAVYLCASSHGAGLRNQPQHFGDGTRLSIL.

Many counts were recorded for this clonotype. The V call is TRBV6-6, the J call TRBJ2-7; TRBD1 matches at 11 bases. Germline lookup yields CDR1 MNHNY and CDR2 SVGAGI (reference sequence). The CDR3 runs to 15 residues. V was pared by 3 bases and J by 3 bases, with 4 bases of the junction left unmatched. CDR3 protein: CASSYGGTGGYEQYF. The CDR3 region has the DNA TGTGCCAGCAGTTATGGGGGGACAGGGGGCTACGAGCAGTACTTC.

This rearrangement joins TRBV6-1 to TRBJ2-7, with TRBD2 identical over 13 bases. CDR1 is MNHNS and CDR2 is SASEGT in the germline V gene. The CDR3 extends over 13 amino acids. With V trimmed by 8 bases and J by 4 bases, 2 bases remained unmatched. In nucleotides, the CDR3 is TGTGCCAGCCGGACTAGCGGGGGATACGAGCAGTACTTC. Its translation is CASRTSGGYEQYF.

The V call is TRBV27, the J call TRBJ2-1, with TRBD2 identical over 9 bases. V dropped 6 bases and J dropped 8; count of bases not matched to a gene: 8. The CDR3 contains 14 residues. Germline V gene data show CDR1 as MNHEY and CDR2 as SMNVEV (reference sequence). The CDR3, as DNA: TGTGCCAGCAGGGGCGGGGGGGCCGAACATGAGCAGTTCTTC. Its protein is CASRGGGAEHEQFF.

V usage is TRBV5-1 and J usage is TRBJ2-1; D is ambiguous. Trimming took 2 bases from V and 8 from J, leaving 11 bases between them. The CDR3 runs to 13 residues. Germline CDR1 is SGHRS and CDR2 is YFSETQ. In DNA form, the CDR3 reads TGCGCCAGCAGCTTAGGCTATCCAGATGAGCAGTTCTTC. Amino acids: CASSLGYPDEQFF.

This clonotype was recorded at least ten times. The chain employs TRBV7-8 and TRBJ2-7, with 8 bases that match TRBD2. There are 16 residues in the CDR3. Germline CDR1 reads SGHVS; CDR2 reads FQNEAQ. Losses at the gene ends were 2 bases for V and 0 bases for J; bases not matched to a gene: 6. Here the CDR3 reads CASSLSGAGGSYEQYF. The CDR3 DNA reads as TGTGCCAGCAGCTTATCCGGGGCGGGGGGCTCCTACGAGCAGTACTTC.

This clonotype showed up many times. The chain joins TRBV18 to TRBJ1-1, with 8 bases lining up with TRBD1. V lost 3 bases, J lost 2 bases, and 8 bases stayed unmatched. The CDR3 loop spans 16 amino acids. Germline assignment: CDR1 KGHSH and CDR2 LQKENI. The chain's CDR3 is CASSPREDRANTEAFF. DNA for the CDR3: TGTGCCAGCTCACCGCGGGAGGACAGGGCCAACACTGAAGCTTTCTTT. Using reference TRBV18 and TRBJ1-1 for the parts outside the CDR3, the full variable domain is NAGVMQNPRHLVRRRGQEARLRCSPMKGHSHVYWYRQLPEEGLKFMVYLQKENIIDESGMPKERFSAEFPKEGPSILRIQQVVRGDSAAYFCASSPREDRANTEAFFGQGTRLTVV.

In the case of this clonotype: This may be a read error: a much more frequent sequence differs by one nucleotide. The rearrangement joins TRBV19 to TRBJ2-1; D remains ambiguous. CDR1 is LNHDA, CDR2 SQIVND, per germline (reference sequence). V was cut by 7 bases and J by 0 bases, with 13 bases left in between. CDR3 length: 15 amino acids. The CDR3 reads CASKRTVNSYNEQFF. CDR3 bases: TGTGCCAGTAAAAGGACGGTAAACTCCTACAATGAGCAGTTCTTC.

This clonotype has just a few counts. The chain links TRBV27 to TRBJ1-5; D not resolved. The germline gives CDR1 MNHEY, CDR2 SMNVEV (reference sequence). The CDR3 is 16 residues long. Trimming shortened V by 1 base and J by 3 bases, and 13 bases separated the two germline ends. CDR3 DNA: TGTGCCAGCAGTTTATTCGGCAGCTATCTCAATCAGCCCCAGCATTTT. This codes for CASSLFGSYLNQPQHF.

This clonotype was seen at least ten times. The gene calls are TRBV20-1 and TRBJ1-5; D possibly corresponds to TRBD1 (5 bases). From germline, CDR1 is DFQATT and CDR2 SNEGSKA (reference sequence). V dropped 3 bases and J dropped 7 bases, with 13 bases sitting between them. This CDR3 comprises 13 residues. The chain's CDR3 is CSARPPGVQPQHF. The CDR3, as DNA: TGCAGTGCTAGGCCTCCGGGGGTCCAGCCCCAGCATTTT.

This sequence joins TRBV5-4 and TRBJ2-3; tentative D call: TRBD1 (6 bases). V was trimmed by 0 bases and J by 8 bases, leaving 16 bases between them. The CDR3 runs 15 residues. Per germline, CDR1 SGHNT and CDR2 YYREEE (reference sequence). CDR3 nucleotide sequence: TGTGCCAGCAGCTTGGAGACAGGACTGGGCGGTACGCAGTATTTT. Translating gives CASSLETGLGGTQYF.

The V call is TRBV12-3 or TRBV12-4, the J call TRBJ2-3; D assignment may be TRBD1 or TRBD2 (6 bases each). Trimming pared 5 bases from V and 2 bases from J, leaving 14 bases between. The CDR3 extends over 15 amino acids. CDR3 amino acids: CASSAGHPNTDTQYF. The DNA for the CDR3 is TGTGCCAGCAGTGCGGGACACCCAAACACAGATACGCAGTATTTT.

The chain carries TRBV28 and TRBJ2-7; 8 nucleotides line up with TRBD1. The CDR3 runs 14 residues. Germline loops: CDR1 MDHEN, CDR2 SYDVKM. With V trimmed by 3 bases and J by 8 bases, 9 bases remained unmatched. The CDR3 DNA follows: TGTGCCAGCAGTTTGGACAGGGATACTATCAAGCAGTACTTC. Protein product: CASSLDRDTIKQYF. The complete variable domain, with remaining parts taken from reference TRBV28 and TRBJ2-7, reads DVKVTQSSRYLVKRTGEKVFLECVQDMDHENMFWYRQDPGLGLRLIYFSYDVKMKEKGDIPEGYSVSREKKERFSLILESASTNQTSMYLCASSLDRDTIKQYFGPGTRLTVT.

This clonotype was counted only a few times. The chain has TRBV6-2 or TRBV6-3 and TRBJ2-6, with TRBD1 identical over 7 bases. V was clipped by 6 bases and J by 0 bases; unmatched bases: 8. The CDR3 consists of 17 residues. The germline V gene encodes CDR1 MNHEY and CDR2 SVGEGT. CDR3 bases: TGTGCCAGCAGATCGGGACAGAGGTTCTCTGGGGCCAACGTCCTGACTTTC. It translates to CASRSGQRFSGANVLTF.

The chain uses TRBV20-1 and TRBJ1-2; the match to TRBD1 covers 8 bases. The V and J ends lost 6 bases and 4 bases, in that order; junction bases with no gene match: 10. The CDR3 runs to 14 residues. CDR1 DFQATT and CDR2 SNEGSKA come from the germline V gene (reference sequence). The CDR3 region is CSANPTGDGYGYTF. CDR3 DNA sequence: TGCAGTGCCAACCCGACAGGGGACGGCTATGGCTACACCTTC.